The source of this T cell receptor beta chain is a study of T cells after yellow fever vaccination. Points from the study as a whole: In FACS-sorted repertoires, abundant clonotypes from the bulk population could appear as contaminants. Clonotypes appearing in both CD4 and CD8 compartments existed, and their share was small.

TCRdb re-called the 5' RACE reads through MiXCR, storing one row per CDR3 protein. The data hold some 350,000 distinct CDR3 sequences, with 3% to 4.5% observed a single time. This clonotype was observed a few times. Its antigen is not identified. The CDR3 spans 11 residues. V lost 7 bases, J lost 0 bases, and 3 bases lay in between. This TCR was sampled from a man aged 18 to 30 who received the YFV17D yellow fever vaccine. The material sequenced was PBMCs, taken 5 days after the yellow fever booster vaccination. The chain is built from TRBV12-3 or TRBV12-4 and TRBJ1-2, with D uncertain. DNA for the CDR3: TGTGCCAGCACTACTAACTATGGCTACACCTTC. Protein product: CASTTNYGYTF.